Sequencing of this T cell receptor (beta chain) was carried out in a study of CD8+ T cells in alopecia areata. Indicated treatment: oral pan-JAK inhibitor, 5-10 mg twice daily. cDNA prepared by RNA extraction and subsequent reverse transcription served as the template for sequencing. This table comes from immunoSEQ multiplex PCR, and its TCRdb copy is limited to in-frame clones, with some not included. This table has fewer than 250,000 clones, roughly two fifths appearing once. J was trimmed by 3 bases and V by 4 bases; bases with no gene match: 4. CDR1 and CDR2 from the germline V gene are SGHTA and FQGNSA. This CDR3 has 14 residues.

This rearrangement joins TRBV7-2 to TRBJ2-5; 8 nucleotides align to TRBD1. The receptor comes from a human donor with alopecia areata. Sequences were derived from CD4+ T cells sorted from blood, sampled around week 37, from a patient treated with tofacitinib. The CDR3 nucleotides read TGTGCCAGCAGCTCGGACAGGGTCAAAGAGACCCAGTACTTC. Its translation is CASSSDRVKETQYF.